A selection of T cell receptor beta chains follows, all from one sample in a study of shared clonotypes between healthy human individuals. Profiled with immunoSEQ multiplex PCR; TCRdb holds only in-frame clones, not every one. In the table there are roughly 500,000 clones, roughly 95% of which are singletons. Sequencing input: naive CD4+ T cells sorted from blood. The receptors derive from a woman in her thirties in good health. The CDR3 runs from the conserved cysteine through the conserved F or W. Fields, in order: D gene, J gene, V gene, clone size, CDR3 DNA, CDR3 protein. A D gene is named only where the DNA matches it firmly. Size values are once, few and many counts, or a class for expanded clones, and some rows have none.

d_gene: TRBD2; j_gene: TRBJ2-3; v_gene: TRBV19; abundance: .; CDR3nt: TGTGCCAGTAGTATACTAGCGGGGGGCACAGATACGCAGTATTTT; CDR3aa: CASSILAGGTDTQYF
d_gene: .; j_gene: TRBJ2-5; v_gene: TRBV28; abundance: .; CDR3nt: TGTGCCAGCAGTTTATTTTTGGGAAAAGAGACCCAGTACTTC; CDR3aa: CASSLFLGKETQYF
d_gene: .; j_gene: TRBJ1-2; v_gene: TRBV18; abundance: .; CDR3nt: TGTGCCAGCTCACCATATGGAGAGAACTATGGCTACACCTTC; CDR3aa: CASSPYGENYGYTF
d_gene: TRBD1; j_gene: TRBJ2-7; v_gene: TRBV6-6; abundance: .; CDR3nt: TGTGCCAGCACACAGGGACAGGGGTCTAAGGAGTACTTC; CDR3aa: CASTQGQGSKEYF
d_gene: .; j_gene: TRBJ1-1; v_gene: TRBV18; abundance: .; CDR3nt: TGTGCCAGCTCACTAACCGCTCGGGGCATGAACACTGAAGCTTTCTTT; CDR3aa: CASSLTARGMNTEAFF
d_gene: .; j_gene: TRBJ2-1; v_gene: TRBV5-1; abundance: .; CDR3nt: TGCGCCAGCAGTTCGAGTCCCGGGACGCACTACAATGAGCAGTTCTTC; CDR3aa: CASSSSPGTHYNEQFF
d_gene: .; j_gene: TRBJ1-5; v_gene: TRBV2; abundance: .; CDR3nt: TGTGCCAGCAGTGAAGCGTTAGAGGGTAATCAGCCCCAGCATTTT; CDR3aa: CASSEALEGNQPQHF
d_gene: .; j_gene: TRBJ1-6; v_gene: TRBV4-1; abundance: once; CDR3nt: TGCGCCAGCAGCCAAGTCCAGAGGGACGGGTTTTCACCCCTCCACTTT; CDR3aa: CASSQVQRDGFSPLHF
d_gene: TRBD2; j_gene: TRBJ2-3; v_gene: TRBV29-1; abundance: .; CDR3nt: TGCAGCGTTTCAGGCGGGAGGATGGTGGATACGCAGTATTTT; CDR3aa: CSVSGGRMVDTQYF
d_gene: TRBD2; j_gene: TRBJ2-1; v_gene: TRBV19; abundance: once; CDR3nt: TGTGCCAGTAGTCCTCCTGGGATCAGGGCCAACTTTCCTAGCGGGATCTACAATGAGCAGTTCTTC; CDR3aa: CASSPPGIRANFPSGIYNEQFF
d_gene: .; j_gene: TRBJ1-3; v_gene: TRBV19; abundance: few; CDR3nt: TGTGCCAGTCGAGTGAGCTCTGGAAACACCATATATTTT; CDR3aa: CASRVSSGNTIYF
d_gene: TRBD2; j_gene: TRBJ2-3; v_gene: TRBV6-6; abundance: .; CDR3nt: TGTGCCAGCAAAGGGACTAGCGGAGGAGATACGCAGTATTTT; CDR3aa: CASKGTSGGDTQYF
d_gene: .; j_gene: TRBJ1-1; v_gene: TRBV19; abundance: .; CDR3nt: TGTGCCAGTACCTCCTCGGTGGGGGTTACCTTTAACACTGAAGCTTTCTTT; CDR3aa: CASTSSVGVTFNTEAFF
d_gene: .; j_gene: TRBJ2-2; v_gene: TRBV28; abundance: .; CDR3nt: TGTGCCACGGTGTTTACAGAGAACACCGGGGAGCTGTTTTTT; CDR3aa: CATVFTENTGELFF
d_gene: TRBD1; j_gene: TRBJ1-1; v_gene: TRBV4-1; abundance: .; CDR3nt: TGCGCCAGCAGCCCTGGGACAGGCGAACTGAGGGGCACTGAAGCTTTCTTT; CDR3aa: CASSPGTGELRGTEAFF
d_gene: .; j_gene: TRBJ2-1; v_gene: TRBV21-1; abundance: .; CDR3nt: TGTGCCAGCAGCCAGGGGCGGGCGTCCTACAATGAGCAGTTCTTC; CDR3aa: CASSQGRASYNEQFF
d_gene: .; j_gene: TRBJ2-1; v_gene: TRBV6-4; abundance: .; CDR3nt: TGTGCCAGCAGTGTTCTAGCCTCATCCAATGAGCAGTTCTTC; CDR3aa: CASSVLASSNEQFF
d_gene: .; j_gene: TRBJ2-7; v_gene: TRBV7-8; abundance: .; CDR3nt: TGTGCCAGCATCCTCCTAGGGGGCGGGGGAGACGAGCAGTACTTC; CDR3aa: CASILLGGGGDEQYF
d_gene: .; j_gene: TRBJ2-3; v_gene: TRBV7-9; abundance: .; CDR3nt: TGTGCCAGCAGCTTATCTTTTGAAGGACACGGGAGAACAGATACGCAGTATTTT; CDR3aa: CASSLSFEGHGRTDTQYF
d_gene: .; j_gene: TRBJ2-7; v_gene: TRBV5-4; abundance: .; CDR3nt: TGTGCCAGCAGCTCCACCTTTGGGACACAATTCTACGAGCAGTACTTC; CDR3aa: CASSSTFGTQFYEQYF
d_gene: .; j_gene: TRBJ2-1; v_gene: TRBV14; abundance: .; CDR3nt: TGTGCCAGCAGTAACCCTGAGCAGTTCTTC; CDR3aa: CASSNPEQFF
d_gene: .; j_gene: TRBJ1-1; v_gene: TRBV7-6; abundance: .; CDR3nt: TGTGCCAGCATCGGAGGGGAGAACACTGAAGCTTTCTTT; CDR3aa: CASIGGENTEAFF